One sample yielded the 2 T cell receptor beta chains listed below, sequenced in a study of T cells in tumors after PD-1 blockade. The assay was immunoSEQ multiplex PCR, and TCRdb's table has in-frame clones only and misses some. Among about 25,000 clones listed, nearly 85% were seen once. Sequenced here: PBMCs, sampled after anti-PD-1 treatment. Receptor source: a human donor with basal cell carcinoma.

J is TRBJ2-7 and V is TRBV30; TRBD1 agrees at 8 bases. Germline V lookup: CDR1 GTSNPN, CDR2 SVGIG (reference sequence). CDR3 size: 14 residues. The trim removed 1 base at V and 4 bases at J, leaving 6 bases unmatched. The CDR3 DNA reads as TGTGCCTGGAGTGGGACAGGGAATCTATACGAGCAGTACTTC. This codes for CAWSGTGNLYEQYF.

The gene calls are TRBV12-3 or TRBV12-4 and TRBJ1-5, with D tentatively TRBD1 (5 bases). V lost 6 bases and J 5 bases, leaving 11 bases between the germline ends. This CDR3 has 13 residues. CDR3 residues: CASSALRDQPQHF. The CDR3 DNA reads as TGTGCCAGCAGCGCTCTCAGGGATCAGCCCCAGCATTTT.